This T cell receptor beta chain is drawn from a study of Ad26.COV2.S vaccination and SARS-CoV-2 variants. As for the study in general: Donor participated within the Ad26.COV2.S arm of the COV1001 trial. Participants got Ad26.COV2.S intramuscularly, once or twice 56 days apart.

V lost 6 bases, J lost 8 bases, and 13 bases lay in between. Germline lookup yields CDR1 DFQATT and CDR2 SNEGSKA (reference sequence). The CDR3 runs 11 residues. Notes on the study in general: Analyses that measured TCR breadth and depth may have underestimated total T cell responses.

Comments on this clone: The target antigen is unknown.

Treatment of the sample: approximately 18 received Ad26.COV2.S at low or high dose, single or two shots; 5 received placebo; per-sample allocation not given. Samples came from day 63 after the first vaccine or placebo injection. Its platform was an Ad26 vector, and its expressed antigen was Wuhan-strain SARS-CoV-2 spike. Libraries were prepared by immunoSEQ multiplex PCR; TCRdb keeps only in-frame clonotypes and omits some of them. The table has about 240,000 clones, roughly 90% seen once. The chain recombines TRBV20-1 with TRBJ1-2, with no clear D. The TCR comes from a person between 18 and 59 years old who received the Ad26.COV2.S COVID-19 vaccine or a placebo. The sequencing used peripheral blood, collected in a trial of Ad26.COV2.S vaccine versus placebo. CDR3 region: CSALAGVGYTF. The CDR3 coding sequence is TGCAGTGCCCTAGCCGGCGTCGGCTACACCTTC.